The 22 T cell receptor beta chains given below trace back to one sample, sequenced in a study of cytomegalovirus exposure and HLA in healthy donors. With 60 Vbeta and 13 Jbeta primers, the PCR was carried out. Data came from immunoSEQ multiplex PCR; TCRdb stores just in-frame clones and leaves some out. The sample holds fewer than 110,000 clones, approximately 74% seen once. The material sequenced was PBMCs. The source is a woman aged 40 to 50 in good health and CMV-seronegative.

This clone was observed a single time. V usage is TRBV5-1 and J usage is TRBJ2-2; D uncertain. Germline values: CDR1 SGHRS, CDR2 YFSETQ. The CDR3 runs to 15 residues. The V end lost 5 bases, the J end lost 0 bases, and 11 bases lay between the germline ends. The CDR3, as DNA: TGCGCCAGCAGTGCCAGCGCAGCGAACACCGGGGAGCTGTTTTTT. This encodes CASSASAANTGELFF.

This clone was recorded a few times. V gene TRBV5-1 combines with J gene TRBJ1-5; 7 bases align to TRBD1. The CDR3 length is 15 residues. V was pared by 4 bases and J by 5 bases, with 9 bases of the junction left unmatched. In germline, CDR1 is SGHRS, CDR2 YFSETQ. The CDR3, as DNA: TGCGCCAGCAGCCGCCGACAGGGCCTTCATCAGCCCCAGCATTTT. It translates to CASSRRQGLHQPQHF.

This chain uses TRBV7-2 with TRBJ2-1; the match to TRBD2 covers 11 bases. CDR3 length: 15 residues. J was trimmed by 4 bases and V by 5 bases; bases with no gene match: 4. Germline values: CDR1 SGHTA, CDR2 FQGNSA. The CDR3 DNA is TGTGCCAGCAGCCCAGGGACTAGCGGTTACAATGAGCAGTTCTTC. Amino acid sequence: CASSPGTSGYNEQFF.

This clone has a single count. The chain uses TRBV19 and TRBJ2-5, with 10 bases matching TRBD2. The CDR3 has 14 amino acids. J was trimmed by 5 bases and V by 6 bases; bases with no gene match: 6. Per germline, CDR1 LNHDA and CDR2 SQIVND (reference sequence). CDR3 protein: CASRKRGGVETQYF. The DNA of the CDR3 is TGTGCCAGTAGAAAGCGGGGGGGTGTGGAGACCCAGTACTTC.

The chain recombines TRBV27 with TRBJ2-5; 7 bases fit TRBD1. Trimming at V came to 4 bases and at J to 4 bases, leaving 9 bases not matched to a gene. This CDR3 is 15 amino acids long. Per the germline V gene, CDR1 is MNHEY and CDR2 is SMNVEV (reference sequence). This chain's CDR3 is CASSSVRGPRETQYF. CDR3 nucleotides: TGTGCCAGCAGTTCTGTGAGGGGGCCTAGAGAGACCCAGTACTTC.

The chain is built from TRBV19 and TRBJ2-6, with unresolved D. Germline values: CDR1 LNHDA, CDR2 SQIVND (reference sequence). Between the trimmed V and J ends, which lost 10 bases and 3 bases, there was a span of 13 bases. The CDR3 length is 14 residues. This CDR3 is CATDAAGGANVLTF. The CDR3 nucleotides read TGTGCCACTGATGCGGCTGGTGGGGCCAACGTCCTGACTTTC.

V gene TRBV7-9 combines with J gene TRBJ2-1; D is possibly TRBD1 (6 bases). V lost 2 bases and J lost 15, with 20 bases in between. CDR1 and CDR2 from the germline V gene are SEHNR and FQNEAQ (reference sequence). This CDR3 region has 14 residues. The CDR3 sequence is CASSLHGGETGGFF. DNA for the CDR3: TGTGCCAGCAGCTTACACGGAGGAGAGACAGGAGGGTTCTTC.

This clone was seen a handful of times. DNA for the CDR3: TGTGCCAGCAGTTACGATCCTCTGAGCCCCAACACTGAAGCTTTCTTT. Protein: CASSYDPLSPNTEAFF. The rearrangement joins TRBV6-6 to TRBJ1-1; D is unclear. The CDR3 consists of 16 residues. Germline V gene sequence: CDR1 MNHNY, CDR2 SVGAGI (reference sequence). V was pared by 2 bases and J by 2 bases, with 15 bases between.

The gene calls are TRBV29-1 and TRBJ2-5; possible D gene TRBD1, 6 bases. V was cut by 2 bases and J by 5 bases, with 9 bases left in between. This CDR3 has 12 amino acids. Germline CDR1 SQVTM, CDR2 ANQGSEA. In nucleotides, the CDR3 is TGCAGCGTTGAACAGGGGCGGGAGACCCAGTACTTC. Protein product: CSVEQGRETQYF.

The CDR3 loop reads CATGGTGTNYGYTF. In nucleotides, the CDR3 is TGTGCGACGGGGGGGACAGGGACCAACTATGGCTACACCTTC. This chain uses TRBV6-6 with TRBJ1-2, with 9 bases fitting TRBD1. Germline lookup yields CDR1 MNHNY and CDR2 SVGAGI (reference sequence). The CDR3 is 14 residues long.

This clone was seen a few times. The J gene is TRBJ2-3, the V gene TRBV5-5; 9 bases align to TRBD2. The CDR3 has 16 amino acids. J was trimmed by 6 bases and V by 4 bases; bases with no gene match: 12. The V gene's germline CDR1 is SGHKS and CDR2 YYEKEE (reference sequence). This CDR3 reads CASSTPAGGLRDTQYF. The CDR3 nucleotides read TGTGCCAGCAGCACTCCGGCGGGGGGGCTTCGGGATACGCAGTATTTT.

The genes are TRBV5-1 and TRBJ2-1, with D perhaps matching TRBD1 (6 bases). The CDR3 is made up of 13 amino acids. V was clipped by 6 bases and J by 4 bases, with 11 bases between them. CDR1 and CDR2 (germline): SGHRS, YFSETQ. CDR3 protein: CASTRTDYNEQFF. The CDR3 bases are TGCGCCAGCACAAGGACAGATTACAATGAGCAGTTCTTC.

Here the CDR3 DNA reads TGTGCCAGTAGCTCCCCATGGCGGGGGAGGAGCACAGATACGCAGTATTTT. The encoded protein is CASSSPWRGRSTDTQYF. The V gene is TRBV19, the J gene TRBJ2-3; 7 positions match TRBD2. The germline V gene has CDR1 LNHDA and CDR2 SQIVND (reference sequence). The CDR3 extends over 17 amino acids. With V trimmed by 6 bases and J by 0 bases, 12 bases remained unmatched.

This clone has a handful of counts. The rearrangement uses TRBV5-1 and TRBJ2-2, with D possibly TRBD1 on 6 matching bases. This CDR3 is built from 16 residues. V was pared by 3 bases and J by 6 bases, with 18 bases between. CDR1 is SGHRS and CDR2 is YFSETQ in the germline V gene. The CDR3 sequence: CASSSVGLGAPGELFF. CDR3 in DNA: TGCGCCAGCAGCTCGGTCGGGTTGGGGGCTCCCGGGGAGCTGTTTTTT.

This chain uses TRBV11-3 with TRBJ2-3, with 12 bases fitting TRBD2. The CDR3 totals 16 residues. CDR1 and CDR2 (germline): SGHNT, YENEEA. V lost 5 bases to trimming and J lost 8 bases; unmatched junction nucleotides: 11. CDR3 in amino acids: CASSRTSGVQQPTQYF. CDR3 nucleotide sequence: TGTGCCAGCAGCCGGACTAGCGGGGTCCAGCAACCTACGCAGTATTTT. The complete variable domain, with remaining parts taken from reference TRBV11-3 and TRBJ2-3, reads EAGVVQSPRYKIIEKKQPVAFWCNPISGHNTLYWYLQNLGQGPELLIRYENEEAVDDSQLPKDRFSAERLKGVDSTLKIQPAELGDSAVYLCASSRTSGVQQPTQYFGPGTRLTVL.

The chain has TRBV7-9 and TRBJ2-7; 8 bases match TRBD1. Trimming removed 2 bases from V and 5 bases from J; junction bases left unmatched: 8. From germline, CDR1 is SEHNR and CDR2 FQNEAQ (reference sequence). The CDR3 contains 15 residues. As DNA, the CDR3 is TGTGCCAGCAGCTTACTGCAGGGGGCGAACCACGAGCAGTACTTC. The encoded protein is CASSLLQGANHEQYF.

This clone was counted a single time. The chain has TRBV30 and TRBJ2-3; the D gene is possibly TRBD2 (5 bases). Germline lookup yields CDR1 GTSNPN and CDR2 SVGIG (reference sequence). V lost 7 bases to trimming and J lost 2 bases, with 10 bases between them. The CDR3 runs to 12 residues. The CDR3 is CALSDYTDTQYF. DNA of the CDR3: TGTGCCTTGAGCGACTACACAGATACGCAGTATTTT.

V usage is TRBV2 and J usage is TRBJ2-5; possibly TRBD1 for D (6 bases). The CDR3 runs to 14 residues. The germline CDR1 and CDR2 sequences are SNHLY and FYNNEI. V was cut by 10 bases and J by 2 bases, with 17 bases left in between. CDR3 sequence (DNA): TGTGCCAACGACCCTCCAGGGGCACAAGAGACCCAGTACTTC. Protein sequence: CANDPPGAQETQYF.

This chain connects TRBV9 to TRBJ2-6, with a weak D call TRBD1 (6 bases). The CDR3 is 20 amino acids. Trimming removed 4 bases from V and 0 bases from J, with 23 bases in between. Germline V lookup: CDR1 SGDLS, CDR2 YYNGEE. The CDR3 DNA reads TGTGCCAGCAGCCCCAGGGGAGCAGGGGCCGCCAGCTCTGGGGCCAACGTCCTGACTTTC. Translated: CASSPRGAGAASSGANVLTF.

This clone was detected only a few times. V and J are TRBV28 and TRBJ1-2; TRBD1 matches at 9 bases. CDR1 and CDR2 from the germline V gene are MDHEN and SYDVKM. The junction had 7 bases not matched to a gene; V was cut back by 6 bases and J by 8 bases. This CDR3 has 13 amino acids. CDR3 loop: CASRPGTGYGYTF. The CDR3 region has the DNA TGTGCCAGCAGACCCGGGACAGGGTACGGCTACACCTTC.

The chain is built from TRBV2 and TRBJ2-1; D not certain. The CDR3 is made up of 14 amino acids. Germline values: CDR1 SNHLY, CDR2 FYNNEI. Trimming pared 1 base from V and 6 bases from J, leaving 10 bases between. The DNA for the CDR3 is TGTGCCAGCAGTGAAGTCATACTTTCCAATGAGCAGTTCTTC. This gives the protein CASSEVILSNEQFF.

The sample holds a few counts of this clone. The CDR3 DNA follows: TGCAGCGTCAGCCGGACAGGCTCCTACGAGCAGTACTTC. Its translation: CSVSRTGSYEQYF. This chain connects TRBV29-1 to TRBJ2-7, with 7 bases identical to TRBD1. The CDR3 is 13 residues long. From germline, CDR1 is SQVTM and CDR2 ANQGSEA. V lost 6 bases to trimming and J lost 0 bases; unmatched junction nucleotides: 5.